One sample yielded the 21 T cell receptor beta chains listed below, sequenced in a study of long-term antiretroviral therapy in people with HIV. Version v3.0 of the immunoSEQ assay was performed at survey level. This table comes from immunoSEQ multiplex PCR, and its TCRdb copy is limited to in-frame clones, with some not included. The table shows 15,000 to 20,000 clones, with 79% occurring only once. The sequences come from unsorted PBMCs, collected at the start of antiretroviral therapy, before treatment. The receptors shown here come from a man between 18 and 29 years old with HIV.

The V call is TRBV5-1, the J call TRBJ2-7; 10 positions match TRBD2. The CDR3 loop spans 15 amino acids. V shed 1 base, J shed 3 bases, and the junction held 4 bases outside the gene matches. Germline loops: CDR1 SGHRS, CDR2 YFSETQ. CDR3 DNA sequence: TGCGCCAGCAGCTTGAATCCTAGCGGGAGCTACGAGCAGTACTTC. Translation gives CASSLNPSGSYEQYF.

The chain uses TRBV21-1 and TRBJ1-1; the table's D call, TRBD1, has no DNA check behind it. TRBV21-1 is described as a pseudogene. The CDR3 consists of 16 residues. The CDR3 loop reads CASSKAQQQGETEAFF. The CDR3 nucleotides read TGTGCCAGCAGCAAAGCTCAACAACAGGGGGAGACTGAAGCTTTCTTT.

The chain couples TRBV9 to TRBJ2-1, with 8 bases lining up with TRBD2. J was trimmed by 7 bases and V by 1 base; bases with no gene match: 13. CDR1 is SGDLS, CDR2 YYNGEE, per germline. This CDR3 has 17 amino acids. The CDR3, as DNA: TGTGCCAGCAGCGTATCTATCAGCGGGAGAGCAAATAATGAGCAGTTCTTC. Encoded protein: CASSVSISGRANNEQFF. Full variable domain (rest looked up from reference TRBV9 and TRBJ2-1): DSGVTQTPKHLITATGQRVTLRCSPRSGDLSVYWYQQSLDQGLQFLIQYYNGEERAKGNILERFSAQQFPDLHSELNLSSLELGDSALYFCASSVSISGRANNEQFFGPGTRLTVL.

The V gene is TRBV11-2, the J gene TRBJ1-1; D is unclear. Trimming cost V 4 bases and J 1 base, with 7 bases left between them. CDR3 size: 13 residues. CDR1 and CDR2 (germline): SGHAT, FQNNGV. The CDR3 protein is CASSSTPNTEAFF. The CDR3, as DNA: TGTGCCAGCAGCTCGACACCGAACACTGAAGCTTTCTTT.

The chain has TRBV4-2 and TRBJ2-7; TRBD2 agrees at 11 bases. Per the germline V gene, CDR1 is LGHNA and CDR2 is YNFKEQ. The trim removed 3 bases at V and 7 bases at J, leaving 11 bases unmatched. CDR3 length: 16 residues. The CDR3 bases are TGTGCCAGCAGCCAGGGGGTAGCGGGAGGGCTTTGGGAGCAGTACTTC. Translated, it gives CASSQGVAGGLWEQYF.

In this sample, this clone turned up a few times. The chain recombines TRBV7-9 with TRBJ2-2; the match to TRBD2 covers 8 bases. Unmatched junction bases numbered 10, after V lost 3 bases and J lost 1 base. CDR3 size: 18 residues. The germline CDR1 and CDR2 sequences are SEHNR and FQNEAQ (reference sequence). The CDR3 DNA is TGTGCCAGCAGCTTTGGGATTGGTAGCGGGATGAACACCGGGGAGCTGTTTTTT. It translates to CASSFGIGSGMNTGELFF.

This chain connects TRBV5-4 to TRBJ2-1, with TRBD2 matching 7 bases. The length of the CDR3 is 16 residues. V trimming: 4 bases; J trimming: 0 bases; junction bases outside the gene matches: 7. Germline V gives CDR1 SGHNT, CDR2 YYREEE (reference sequence). For the CDR3, the DNA is TGTGCCAGCAGCAAAAGCGGGGTGAGCTCCTACAATGAGCAGTTCTTC. It is translated as CASSKSGVSSYNEQFF.

This clone was seen a few times. V usage is TRBV19 and J usage is TRBJ1-2, with D unclear. The CDR3 runs 13 residues. Between the trimmed V and J ends, which lost 3 bases and 4 bases, there was a span of 9 bases. Germline V lookup: CDR1 LNHDA, CDR2 SQIVND (reference sequence). CDR3 amino acids: CASSIAGSYGYTF. The CDR3 DNA is TGTGCCAGTAGTATCGCAGGTTCCTATGGCTACACCTTC.

This clone was recorded only once. The chain employs TRBV6-6 and TRBJ1-5, with D unresolved. Trimming shortened V by 6 bases and J by 9 bases, and 15 bases separated the two germline ends. The CDR3 totals 13 residues. CDR1 and CDR2 from the germline V gene are MNHNY and SVGAGI (reference sequence). The CDR3 sequence: CASSRPAGLPQHF. DNA of the CDR3: TGTGCCAGCAGCCGACCCGCGGGTCTGCCCCAGCATTTT.

This chain links TRBV15 with TRBJ2-2; weak D call: TRBD2 (7 bases). Germline CDR1 reads LNHNV; CDR2 reads YYDKDF (reference sequence). V was shortened by 0 bases and J by 6 bases, with 11 bases between the two germline ends. The CDR3 has 15 residues. CDR3: CATSRDKGGAGELFF. As DNA, the CDR3 is TGTGCCACCAGCAGAGATAAGGGGGGGGCCGGGGAGCTGTTTTTT.

The chain couples TRBV19 to TRBJ1-1; D is possibly TRBD1 (6 bases). The CDR3 covers 13 residues. V was trimmed by 4 bases and J by 5 bases, leaving 11 bases between them. Germline-derived CDR1 and CDR2 are LNHDA and SQIVND (reference sequence). The DNA for the CDR3 is TGTGCCAGTAGTACCTTAGGGGGGACTGAAGCTTTCTTT. It encodes CASSTLGGTEAFF.

V usage is TRBV11-2 and J usage is TRBJ2-7, with D possibly being TRBD2 (6 bases). The V end was cut by 5 bases, the J end by 3 bases, with 14 bases between. Germline CDR1 reads SGHAT; CDR2 reads FQNNGV. The CDR3 extends over 14 amino acids. The CDR3 nucleotides read TGTGCCAGCAGCCAAGTCCCTAGCGTCTACGAGCAGTACTTC. Amino acid sequence: CASSQVPSVYEQYF.

This rearrangement joins TRBV6-6 to TRBJ2-5, with D unclear. Deletions cut 8 bases from V and 1 base from J, with 11 bases between. The CDR3 contains 13 residues. Germline-derived CDR1 and CDR2 are MNHNY and SVGAGI (reference sequence). Here the CDR3 reads CASGMVGQETQYF. The CDR3 nucleotides are TGTGCCAGCGGTATGGTTGGCCAAGAGACCCAGTACTTC.

For this clone: A single base separates this from a much larger clone, so it may be a read error. The sample has other DNA sequences that encode this CDR3 too. The chain has TRBV7-2 and TRBJ1-3; D call uncertain. The CDR3 has 12 amino acids. Trimming took 3 bases from V and 4 from J, leaving 4 bases between them. Germline values: CDR1 SGHTA, CDR2 FQGNSA. The CDR3 DNA reads as TGTGCCAGCAGCTTGACAGGAAACACCATATATTTT. It is translated as CASSLTGNTIYF.

The rearrangement links TRBV18 to TRBJ2-7, with 8 bases identical to TRBD2. Germline V lookup: CDR1 KGHSH, CDR2 LQKENI. The CDR3 totals 16 residues. The V segment lost 2 bases and the J segment 4 bases; nucleotides outside the gene matches: 10. The CDR3 is CASSPTPGTRNYEQYF. For the CDR3, the DNA is TGTGCCAGCTCACCAACTCCCGGGACTAGGAATTACGAGCAGTACTTC.

V gene TRBV7-9 combines with J gene TRBJ2-1; 8 bases are shared with TRBD1. CDR1 is SEHNR, CDR2 FQNEAQ, per germline (reference sequence). The V segment lost 5 bases and the J segment 6 bases; nucleotides outside the gene matches: 15. CDR3 size: 17 residues. CDR3 region: CASSTWGVRQGPNEQFF. In DNA form, the CDR3 reads TGTGCCAGCAGCACATGGGGCGTAAGACAGGGGCCCAATGAGCAGTTCTTC.

In this sample, this clone turned up a few times. The chain recombines TRBV29-1 with TRBJ1-1; the match to TRBD1 covers 7 bases. Germline V gene data show CDR1 as SQVTM and CDR2 as ANQGSEA. The CDR3 contains 11 residues. The CDR3 DNA sequence: TGCGGAGGGACAGACAACACTGAAGCTTTCTTT. Its translation: CGGTDNTEAFF.

The chain has TRBV2 and TRBJ2-7; 7 bases match TRBD1. This CDR3 contains 16 residues. Germline CDR1 reads SNHLY; CDR2 reads FYNNEI. V shed 5 bases, J shed 3 bases, and the junction held 13 bases outside the gene matches. Here the CDR3 DNA reads TGTGCCAGCAGTACTCCTAAGGACAGGTACAACTACGAGCAGTACTTC. Its protein product is CASSTPKDRYNYEQYF.

The V gene is TRBV5-1, the J gene TRBJ2-7; 13 nucleotides match TRBD2. Germline trimming cut 2 bases from V and 5 bases from J; bases unmatched to any gene: 4. The CDR3 loop spans 15 amino acids. Germline values: CDR1 SGHRS, CDR2 YFSETQ. In DNA form, the CDR3 reads TGCGCCAGCAGCTTAGGACTAGCGGGAGACCACGAGCAGTACTTC. Its translation: CASSLGLAGDHEQYF.

The chain combines TRBV28 with TRBJ2-1; 7 bases are a match to TRBD2. The CDR3 contains 15 residues. V lost 3 bases, J lost 3 bases, and 5 bases stayed unmatched. Germline V gene lookup returns CDR1 MDHEN and CDR2 SYDVKM. In DNA, the CDR3 is TGTGCCAGCAGTTTTACGGGGGAGGGCTACAATGAGCAGTTCTTC. As protein: CASSFTGEGYNEQFF.

V is TRBV7-8 and J is TRBJ2-7; 8 bases map to TRBD2. Germline trimming cut 3 bases from V and 0 bases from J; bases unmatched to any gene: 4. The V gene's germline CDR1 is SGHVS and CDR2 FQNEAQ. The CDR3 runs to 15 residues. CDR3 sequence (DNA): TGTGCCAGCAGCTTTCGGACTAGCCGCTCCTACGAGCAGTACTTC. It codes for CASSFRTSRSYEQYF. The variable domain in full, completed from reference TRBV7-8 and TRBJ2-7, reads GAGVSQSPRYKVAKRGQDVALRCDPISGHVSLFWYQQALGQGPEFLTYFQNEAQLDKSGLPSDRFFAERPEGSVSTLKIQRTQQEDSAVYLCASSFRTSRSYEQYFGPGTRLTVT.